This T cell receptor (beta chain) was found in a study of cytomegalovirus exposure and HLA in healthy donors. For the study at large: Among around 200 million T cells, an earlier analysis found roughly 100 million unique TCR beta sequences.

Study results and caveats: Highly shared variants forming one cluster were likely a sequencing artifact. Across HLA loci, a later analysis found differing TCR association rates, with DRB1 most and HLA-C fewest.

CDR1 is SGHRS and CDR2 is YFSETQ in the germline V gene. Trimming at V came to 4 bases and at J to 5 bases, leaving 3 bases not matched to a gene. The CDR3 consists of 15 residues. As for this clone: What it recognizes is unknown.

Researchers ran the PCR with 60 Vbeta and 13 Jbeta primers. Methods used by the authors: Around 10 million shared chains were among approximately 80 million unique TCR beta chains counted in a later analysis. Sequenced by immunoSEQ multiplex PCR; TCRdb stores in-frame clones only, minus some. That table furnishes V, J and clone size, whereas the DNA furnished D and trimming. This table has some 130,000 clones, 77% appearing once. Sequencing was done on a sample of PBMCs. The TCR sequence derives from a male donor in good health and CMV-seropositive. The chain carries TRBV5-1 and TRBJ2-1; 13 nucleotides match TRBD2. In nucleotides, the CDR3 is TGCGCCAGCAGCCTAGGACTAGCGGGGGACAATGAGCAGTTCTTC. It codes for CASSLGLAGDNEQFF.